One and the same sample provided the 2 T cell receptor beta chains below, sequenced in a study of blood T cell repertoires in COVID-19. Repertoires were generated with immunoSEQ multiplex PCR, while TCRdb's copy carries only in-frame clones and drops some. The table has a few hundred thousand clones, more than 80% seen once; the top ten hold more than 6%. The sample consisted of peripheral blood. All receptors derive from a woman in her twenties or thirties with COVID-19, enrolled during active disease.

The chain employs TRBV2 and TRBJ1-4; weak D call: TRBD1 (6 bases). Trimming shortened V by 6 bases and J by 7 bases, and 15 bases separated the two germline ends. Per the germline V gene, CDR1 is SNHLY and CDR2 is FYNNEI. The CDR3 extends over 14 amino acids. CDR3 in amino acids: CASRGDIQLEKLFF. Written as DNA, the CDR3 is TGTGCCAGCAGGGGGGACATCCAACTTGAAAAACTGTTTTTT.

This rearrangement joins TRBV6-5 to TRBJ2-1, with 7 positions matching TRBD2. J was trimmed by 8 bases and V by 8 bases; bases with no gene match: 3. This CDR3 region has 11 residues. CDR1 is MNHEY, CDR2 SVGAGI, per germline. The CDR3 spells CASGRGDEQFF. In DNA, the CDR3 is TGTGCCAGCGGGAGGGGAGATGAGCAGTTCTTC.